The clone carrying this TCR beta chain has just one count. What it binds is not known. Germline CDR1 reads MNHEY; CDR2 reads SVGAGI. CDR3 length: 16 residues. The sample's time point: persistent/refractory GD, antithyroid drugs over 5 years with positive TRAb. PBMC RNA served as the TCR library source. In each case, Graves' disease was diagnosed per American Thyroid Association guidelines. This sample was taken from a study of regulatory T cells in long-lasting Graves disease. About the research overall: Those with persistent Graves' disease had received antithyroid drugs for over 5 years with positive TSH receptor antibodies. General study points: Peripheral blood was the sole material, not thyroid tissue.

Arm-PCR with iRepertoire HTBI primers amplified the CDR3 regions for these TCR beta libraries. From the multiplex PCR reads, TCRdb called clonotypes with MiXCR, one entry per CDR3 protein. The repertoire includes a few hundred thousand distinct CDR3 sequences, roughly 20% of them detected once, and approximately 28% sits in the top ten. This clonotype originated in a woman between 35 and 50 years old with Graves disease. This material consisted of peripheral blood mononuclear cells (PBMCs), taken when the disease was refractory, from a patient treated with antithyroid drugs. The genes are TRBV6-5 and TRBJ2-5, with TRBD2 identical over 11 bases. The DNA matches TRBJ2-1 better at its end, which makes the J call doubtful. CDR3 in amino acids: CASSYPPGLAANEQFF. DNA of the CDR3: TGTGCCAGCAGTTACCCCCCGGGACTAGCGGCCAATGAGCAGTTCTTC.